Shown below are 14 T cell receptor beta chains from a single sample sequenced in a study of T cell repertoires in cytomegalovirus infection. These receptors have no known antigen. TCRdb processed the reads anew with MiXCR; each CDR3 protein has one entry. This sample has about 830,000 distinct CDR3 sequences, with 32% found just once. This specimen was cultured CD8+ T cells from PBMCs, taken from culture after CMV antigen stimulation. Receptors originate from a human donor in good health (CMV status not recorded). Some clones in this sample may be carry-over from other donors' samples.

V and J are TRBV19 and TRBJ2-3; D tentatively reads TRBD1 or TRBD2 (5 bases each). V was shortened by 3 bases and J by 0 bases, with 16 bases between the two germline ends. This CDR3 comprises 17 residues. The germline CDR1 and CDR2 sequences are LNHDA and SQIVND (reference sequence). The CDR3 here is CASSIKWGGRSTDTQYF. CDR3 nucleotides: TGTGCCAGTAGTATTAAATGGGGCGGGCGTAGCACAGATACGCAGTATTTT. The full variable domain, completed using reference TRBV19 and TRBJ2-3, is DGGITQSPKYLFRKEGQNVTLSCEQNLNHDAMYWYRQDPGQGLRLIYYSQIVNDFQKGDIAEGYSVSREKKESFPLTVTSAQKNPTAFYLCASSIKWGGRSTDTQYFGPGTRLTVL.

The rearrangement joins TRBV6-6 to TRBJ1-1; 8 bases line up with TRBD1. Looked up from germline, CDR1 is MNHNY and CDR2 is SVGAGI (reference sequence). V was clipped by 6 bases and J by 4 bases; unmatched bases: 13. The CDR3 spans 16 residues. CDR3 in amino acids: CASSYPTTGEVTEAFF. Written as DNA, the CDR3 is TGTGCCAGCAGCTACCCAACGACAGGGGAGGTCACTGAAGCTTTCTTT.

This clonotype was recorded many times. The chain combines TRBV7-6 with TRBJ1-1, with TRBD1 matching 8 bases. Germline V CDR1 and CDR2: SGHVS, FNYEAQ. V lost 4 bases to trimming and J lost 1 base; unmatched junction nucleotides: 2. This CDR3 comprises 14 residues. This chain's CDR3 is CASSSDRANTEAFF. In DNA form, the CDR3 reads TGTGCCAGCAGCTCGGACAGGGCGAACACTGAAGCTTTCTTT.

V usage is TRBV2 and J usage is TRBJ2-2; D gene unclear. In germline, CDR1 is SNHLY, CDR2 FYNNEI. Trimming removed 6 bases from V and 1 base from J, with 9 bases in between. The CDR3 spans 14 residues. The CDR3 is CASRERQNTGELFF. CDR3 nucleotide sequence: TGTGCCAGCAGAGAGAGACAGAACACCGGGGAGCTGTTTTTT.

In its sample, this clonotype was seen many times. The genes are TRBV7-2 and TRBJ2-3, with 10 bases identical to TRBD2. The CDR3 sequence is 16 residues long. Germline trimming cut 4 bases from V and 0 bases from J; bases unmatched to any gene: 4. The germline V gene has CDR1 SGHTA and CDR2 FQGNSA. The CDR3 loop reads CASSSLAGESTDTQYF. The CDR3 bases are TGTGCCAGCAGCTCCCTAGCGGGGGAGAGCACAGATACGCAGTATTTT.

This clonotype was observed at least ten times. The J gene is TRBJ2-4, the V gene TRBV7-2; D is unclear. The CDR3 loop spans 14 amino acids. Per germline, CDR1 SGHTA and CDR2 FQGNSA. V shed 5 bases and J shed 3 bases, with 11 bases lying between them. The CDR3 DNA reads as TGTGCCAGCAGCCAAGATAAGGGCAAAAACATTCAGTACTTC. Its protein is CASSQDKGKNIQYF.

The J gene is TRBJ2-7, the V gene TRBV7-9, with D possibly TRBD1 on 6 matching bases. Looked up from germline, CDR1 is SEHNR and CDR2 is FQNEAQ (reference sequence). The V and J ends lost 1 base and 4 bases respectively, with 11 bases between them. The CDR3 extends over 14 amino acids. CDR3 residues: CASSLVGTRYEQYV. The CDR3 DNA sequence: TGTGCCAGCAGCTTAGTAGGGACACGGTACGAGCAGTACGTC.

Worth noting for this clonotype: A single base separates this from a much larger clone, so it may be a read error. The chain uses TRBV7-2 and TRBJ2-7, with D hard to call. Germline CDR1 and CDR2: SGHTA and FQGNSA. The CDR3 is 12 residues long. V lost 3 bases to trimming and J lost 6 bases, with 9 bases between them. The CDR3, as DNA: TGTGCCAGCAGCTTCTGGATTGGCGAGCAGTACTTC. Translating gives CASSFWIGEQYF.

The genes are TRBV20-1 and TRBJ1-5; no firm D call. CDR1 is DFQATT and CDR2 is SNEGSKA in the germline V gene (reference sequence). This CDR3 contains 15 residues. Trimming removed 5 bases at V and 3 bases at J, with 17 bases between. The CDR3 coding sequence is TGCAGTGCTTTGGGGTGGAAGGGCACCAATCAGCCCCAGCATTTT. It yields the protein CSALGWKGTNQPQHF.

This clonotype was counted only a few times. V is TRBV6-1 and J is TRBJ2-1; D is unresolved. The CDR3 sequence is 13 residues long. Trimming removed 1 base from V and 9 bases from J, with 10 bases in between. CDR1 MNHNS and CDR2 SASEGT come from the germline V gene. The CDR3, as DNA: TGTGCCAGCAGTGAAGAGACCCTGGGTGAGCAGTTCTTC. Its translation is CASSEETLGEQFF.

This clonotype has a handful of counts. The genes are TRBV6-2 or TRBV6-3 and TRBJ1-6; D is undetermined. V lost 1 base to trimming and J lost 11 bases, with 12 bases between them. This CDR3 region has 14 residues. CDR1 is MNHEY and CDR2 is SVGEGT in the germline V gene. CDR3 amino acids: CASSYWRIGAPLHF. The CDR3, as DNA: TGTGCCAGCAGTTACTGGCGGATCGGGGCACCCCTCCACTTT.

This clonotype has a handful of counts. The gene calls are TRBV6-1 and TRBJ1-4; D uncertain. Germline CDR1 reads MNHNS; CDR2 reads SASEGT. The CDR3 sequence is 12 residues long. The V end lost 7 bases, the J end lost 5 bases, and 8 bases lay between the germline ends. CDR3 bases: TGTGCCAGCATTGGGTCCAATGAAAAACTGTTTTTT. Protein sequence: CASIGSNEKLFF.

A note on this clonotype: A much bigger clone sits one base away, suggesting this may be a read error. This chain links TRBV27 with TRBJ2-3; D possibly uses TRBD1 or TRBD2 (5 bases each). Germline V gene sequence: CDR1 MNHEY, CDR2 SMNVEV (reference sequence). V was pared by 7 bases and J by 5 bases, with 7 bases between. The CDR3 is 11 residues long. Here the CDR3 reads CASTGGDTQYF. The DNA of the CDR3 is TGTGCCAGCACTGGGGGAGATACGCAGTATTTT.

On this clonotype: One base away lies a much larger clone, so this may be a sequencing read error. CDR3 DNA sequence: TGTGCCAGCAGCTTATCGGGACTGATATACTCCTACAATGAGCAGTTCTTC. The encoded protein is CASSLSGLIYSYNEQFF. The rearrangement links TRBV7-2 to TRBJ2-1; D is possibly TRBD2 (6 bases). Trimming pared 2 bases from V and 0 bases from J, leaving 14 bases between. The germline V gene has CDR1 SGHTA and CDR2 FQGNSA. The CDR3 covers 17 residues.